These T cell receptor beta chains were read from a single sample in a study of shared clonotypes between healthy human individuals. Sequencing was performed with immunoSEQ multiplex PCR; in TCRdb, only in-frame clones are kept and a portion is missing. The sample contains roughly 1,000,000 clones, 75% to 85% of which appear only once. Input material: memory CD4+ T cells from PBMCs. Source of these receptors: a man aged 18 to 35 in good health. Some clones in this sample may be carry-over from other donors' samples. The CDR3 runs from the conserved cysteine through the conserved F or W. The D gene is left open where the match is weak. Size is omitted from some rows. Given values are once, few, many or a class for expanded clones.

v_gene	d_gene	abundance	j_gene	CDR3nt	CDR3aa
TRBV25-1	.	.	TRBJ1-1	TGTGCCAGCACCCAAAGGGGTATCACTGAAGCTTTCTTT	CASTQRGITEAFF
TRBV10-2	TRBD2	.	TRBJ2-1	TGCGCCAGTACTAAAGGGCGGGAGGCCTACAATGAGCAGTTCTTC	CASTKGREAYNEQFF
TRBV18	.	few	TRBJ2-5	TGTGCCAGTGAAGGACTCTCCGCCGAGACCCAGTACTTC	CASEGLSAETQYF
TRBV5-1	TRBD1	.	TRBJ2-7	TGCGCCAGCAGCTTGGAGGGGGCAGGCTACGAGCAGTACTTC	CASSLEGAGYEQYF
TRBV28	.	.	TRBJ1-1	TGTGCCAGCGGTAGAGGGGGGGGAACTGAAGCTTTCTTT	CASGRGGGTEAFF
TRBV6-6	TRBD1	many	TRBJ2-7	TGTGCCAGCAGTTACCCGGGACAGGGTGGTGAGCAGTACTTC	CASSYPGQGGEQYF
TRBV28	TRBD2	.	TRBJ2-5	TGTGCCAGCAGTACCACCACAGGCGGGGGAGAGACCCAGTACTTC	CASSTTTGGGETQYF
TRBV29-1	.	few	TRBJ1-1	TGCAGCATTGCACGAGGACAGAACACTGAAGCTTTCTTT	CSIARGQNTEAFF
TRBV10-3	.	.	TRBJ1-2	TGTGCCATCAGTGATCCGGGACCTTCCAATTATAACTATGGCTACACCTTC	CAISDPGPSNYNYGYTF
TRBV7-9	TRBD1	.	TRBJ2-1	TGTGCCAGCAGCGGACGGGACAGGAGCTACAATGAGCAGTTCTTC	CASSGRDRSYNEQFF
TRBV5-1	.	.	TRBJ2-6	TGCGCCAGCAGCCTAGTTGCAAGGGCTGGGGCCAACGTCCTGACTTTC	CASSLVARAGANVLTF
TRBV5-6	.	.	TRBJ2-4	TGTGCCAGCAGCGGTAACTCGAACATTCAGTACTTC	CASSGNSNIQYF
TRBV21-1	.	.	TRBJ2-3	TGTGCCAGCAGCAAAAAGAGCGGGAGGGGGCAAGATACGCAGTATTTT	CASSKKSGRGQDTQYF
TRBV9	.	.	TRBJ2-7	TGTGCCAGCAGCCCTTACCCGGGACGCGGAAGGAACGAGCAGTACTTC	CASSPYPGRGRNEQYF
TRBV25-1	.	.	TRBJ1-4	TGTGCCAGCAACCCTTGGGGAAGTGAAAAACTGTTTTTT	CASNPWGSEKLFF
TRBV29-1	TRBD2	.	TRBJ2-7	TGCAGCGCTATCGGACTAGCGGGAGGGCTCGAGCAGTACTTC	CSAIGLAGGLEQYF
TRBV7-8	.	few	TRBJ1-5	TGTGCCAGCAGCACGCGGGCAGGGGCGTATCAGCCCCAGCATTTT	CASSTRAGAYQPQHF
TRBV18	.	.	TRBJ2-2	TGTGCCAGCTCACCGTTGGGGCAGGGGAACACCGGGGAGCTGTTTTTT	CASSPLGQGNTGELFF
TRBV6-1	.	.	TRBJ1-1	TGTGCCAGCAGTGGGAGGGTCACTGAAGCTTTCTTT	CASSGRVTEAFF
TRBV7-2	TRBD1	.	TRBJ2-7	TGTGCCAGCACCCAACCTCCTGGACAGGGGAGCTACGAGCAGTACTTC	CASTQPPGQGSYEQYF
TRBV5-1	.	.	TRBJ1-4	TGCGCCAGCAGCCGTCGATCGGGTGATGAAAAACTGTTTTTT	CASSRRSGDEKLFF
TRBV19	.	.	TRBJ1-2	TGTGCCAGTAGTATGAGGCAGTTCTATGGCTACACCTTC	CASSMRQFYGYTF
TRBV7-2	.	.	TRBJ2-1	TGTGCCAGCAGCTTACAAGGGCCCAATGAGCAGTTCTTC	CASSLQGPNEQFF
TRBV7-2	TRBD1	.	TRBJ1-1	TGTGCCAGCAGCTTCGGACAGGGTCGGGTTGAAGCTTTCTTT	CASSFGQGRVEAFF
TRBV7-6	TRBD1	once	TRBJ1-2	TGTGCCAGCAGCTTAAATCCCTCGGGACAGGGTACCTACACCTTC	CASSLNPSGQGTYTF
TRBV28	.	.	TRBJ1-1	TGTGCCAGCAGTTTATGGGGAACTATGTTGGACACTGAAGCTTTCTTT	CASSLWGTMLDTEAFF
TRBV6-5	.	many	TRBJ2-7	TGTGCCAGCAGGACCACGGGGACTTACTCCTACGAGCAGTACTTC	CASRTTGTYSYEQYF
TRBV25-1	.	.	TRBJ2-3	TGTGCCAGCAGTGAATTACGAATACTCGGCACAGATACGCAGTATTTT	CASSELRILGTDTQYF
TRBV28	.	.	TRBJ1-6	TGTGCCAGCACCAGGACAGCCAATAATTCACCCCTCCACTTT	CASTRTANNSPLHF
TRBV6-5	.	.	TRBJ2-7	TGTGCCAGCAGTTATCCCGTATTGGGTGGGTACGAGCAGTACTTC	CASSYPVLGGYEQYF
TRBV19	.	.	TRBJ1-1	TGTGCCAGTAGTATATTGGGTGCAGGGCCCTGGGGCACTGAAGCTTTCTTT	CASSILGAGPWGTEAFF
TRBV6-5	.	.	TRBJ1-2	TGTGCCAGCAGTTACCGGGGATATGGCTACACCTTC	CASSYRGYGYTF
TRBV14	.	.	TRBJ2-7	TGTGCCAGCAGCCAAGATTGGGGCAGAGGGTTTTACGAGCAGTACTTC	CASSQDWGRGFYEQYF